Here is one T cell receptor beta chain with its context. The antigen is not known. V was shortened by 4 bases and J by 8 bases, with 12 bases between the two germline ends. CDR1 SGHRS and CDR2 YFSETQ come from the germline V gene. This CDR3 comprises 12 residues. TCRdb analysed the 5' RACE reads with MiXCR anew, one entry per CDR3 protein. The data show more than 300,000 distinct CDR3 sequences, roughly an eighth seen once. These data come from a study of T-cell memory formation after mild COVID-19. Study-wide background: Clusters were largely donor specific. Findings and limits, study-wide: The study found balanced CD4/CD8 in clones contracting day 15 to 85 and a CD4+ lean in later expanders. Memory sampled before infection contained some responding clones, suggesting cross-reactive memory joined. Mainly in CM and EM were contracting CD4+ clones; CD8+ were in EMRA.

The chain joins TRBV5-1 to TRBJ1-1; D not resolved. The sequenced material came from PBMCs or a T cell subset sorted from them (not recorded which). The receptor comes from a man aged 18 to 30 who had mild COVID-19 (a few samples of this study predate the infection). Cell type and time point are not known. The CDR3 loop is CASSPDGTEAFF. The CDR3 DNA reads TGCGCCAGCAGCCCGGACGGCACCGAAGCTTTCTTT.